This T cell receptor beta chain originates from a study of T cells in localized non-small cell lung cancer. Overall study results and limits: Multi-region tumor sequencing was not done, so intratumor heterogeneity could not be excluded. A median of around 60 clones ranked among the top 100 in tumor appeared in adjacent lung.

This clone was seen a handful of times. Its antigen remains unknown. Trimming cost V 10 bases and J 1 base; bases outside gene matches: 5. The CDR3 is 15 amino acids. The germline CDR1 and CDR2 sequences are MNHGY and SAAAGT. Sequencing was performed with immunoSEQ multiplex PCR; in TCRdb, only in-frame clones are kept and a portion is missing. Here the sample spans around 5,600 clones, around 26% being singletons. The chain links TRBV6-8 to TRBJ2-5, with 14 bases fitting TRBD2. The specimen comprised lung tumor tissue, sampled before any cancer treatment. This TCR was sampled from a female donor of 60 years or more with stage I lung adenocarcinoma. This chain's CDR3 is CAISGTSGGQETQYF. The CDR3 DNA reads as TGTGCCATCAGCGGGACTAGCGGGGGCCAAGAGACCCAGTACTTC.